These T cell receptor beta chains were read from a single sample in a study of CD8 T cells in Susac syndrome. TCRdb re-called the immunoSEQ multiplex PCR reads through MiXCR, storing one row per CDR3 protein. The sample carries over 95,000 distinct CDR3 sequences, about nine tenths recorded once. The source material was CD8+ T cells from PBMCs. These TCRs come from a human donor in good health. CDR3s include the opening cysteine and the closing phenylalanine or tryptophan. A D gene is named only where the DNA matches it firmly. Not every row has a clone size; where given, it reads once, few, many or a size class.

v_call,j_call,clone_size,d_call,cdr3_aa,cdr3_nt
TRBV6-2/TRBV6-3,TRBJ2-7,NA,TRBD1,CASSPGTGNAFYEQYF,TGTGCCAGCAGCCCTGGGACAGGGAATGCTTTCTACGAGCAGTACTTC
TRBV29-1,TRBJ1-1,once,NA,CSVDQNTEAFF,TGCAGCGTTGACCAGAACACTGAAGCTTTCTTT
TRBV5-1,TRBJ1-1,NA,TRBD1,CASSFSMTGGNTEAFF,TGCGCCAGCAGCTTTTCGATGACAGGGGGTAACACTGAAGCTTTCTTT
TRBV7-7,TRBJ2-5,few,NA,CASSLVGQGQETQYF,TGTGCTAGCAGCTTAGTGGGTCAGGGTCAAGAGACCCAGTACTTC
TRBV3-1,TRBJ2-1,NA,TRBD2,CASSQVISGGPPLF,TGTGCCAGCAGCCAAGTTATCAGCGGGGGCCCCCCACTCTTC
TRBV6-1,TRBJ2-1,NA,TRBD2,CASTPTSGGVSEQFF,TGTGCCAGCACCCCCACTAGCGGGGGGGTTAGTGAGCAGTTCTTC
TRBV7-2,TRBJ1-4,NA,TRBD1,CASTPQGAANEKLFF,TGTGCCAGCACCCCACAGGGGGCGGCTAATGAAAAACTGTTTTTT
TRBV9,TRBJ2-1,NA,NA,CASEEASGYNEQFF,TGTGCCAGCGAGGAGGCTAGTGGCTACAATGAGCAGTTCTTC
TRBV5-1,TRBJ2-7,NA,NA,CASSFVGGYEQYF,TGCGCCAGCAGCTTCGTGGGGGGCTACGAGCAGTACTTC
TRBV5-1,TRBJ1-5,NA,TRBD1,CASSLGGTGGYQPQHF,TGCGCCAGCAGCTTGGGAGGGACAGGGGGCTATCAGCCCCAGCATTTT
TRBV20-1,TRBJ2-1,NA,TRBD2,CSTSGGYNEQFF,TGCAGTACTAGCGGGGGGTACAATGAGCAGTTCTTC
TRBV19,TRBJ1-1,NA,TRBD1,CASSIGTGADTEAFF,TGTGCCAGTAGTATTGGGACAGGGGCGGACACTGAAGCTTTCTTT
TRBV9,TRBJ2-3,NA,NA,CASSAPTDTQYF,TGTGCCAGCAGCGCCCCCACAGATACGCAGTATTTT